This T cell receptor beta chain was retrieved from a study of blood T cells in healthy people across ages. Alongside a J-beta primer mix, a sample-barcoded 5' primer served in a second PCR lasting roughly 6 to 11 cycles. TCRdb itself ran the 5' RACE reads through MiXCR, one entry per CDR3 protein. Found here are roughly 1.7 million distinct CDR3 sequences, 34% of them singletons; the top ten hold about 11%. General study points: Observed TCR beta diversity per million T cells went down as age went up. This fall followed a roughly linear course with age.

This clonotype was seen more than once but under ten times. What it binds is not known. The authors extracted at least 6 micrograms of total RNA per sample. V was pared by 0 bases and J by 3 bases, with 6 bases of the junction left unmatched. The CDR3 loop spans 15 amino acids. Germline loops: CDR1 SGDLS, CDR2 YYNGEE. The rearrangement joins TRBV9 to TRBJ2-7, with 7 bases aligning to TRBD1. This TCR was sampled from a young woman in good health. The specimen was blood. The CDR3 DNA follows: TGTGCCAGCAGCGTAGGACAGGGAAGAGGCTACGAGCAGTACTTC. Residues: CASSVGQGRGYEQYF.